Shown below are 20 T cell receptor beta chains from a single sample sequenced in a study of blood T cell repertoires in COVID-19. The repertoire was sequenced with immunoSEQ multiplex PCR; TCRdb's copy has only in-frame clones and lacks some. This repertoire shows 30,000 to 40,000 clones, about 93% found once; its top ten account for about 5.5%. Sequencing was carried out using peripheral blood. These receptors all come from a human donor in a cohort sampled during active COVID-19.

The J gene is TRBJ2-3, the V gene TRBV7-6; the D gene is possibly TRBD2 (5 bases). V was trimmed by 0 bases and J by 0 bases, leaving 13 bases between them. Germline assignment: CDR1 SGHVS and CDR2 FNYEAQ. The CDR3 contains 17 residues. The CDR3 protein is CASSLAAGLSSTDTQYF. The CDR3 nucleotides are TGTGCCAGCAGCTTAGCCGCGGGCCTTTCTAGCACAGATACGCAGTATTTT.

The chain is built from TRBV6-6 and TRBJ2-7; 7 positions match TRBD2. CDR3 length: 12 amino acids. After removal of 6 bases from V and 6 bases from J, the junction contained 5 bases not matched to a gene. Germline values: CDR1 MNHNY, CDR2 SVGAGI (reference sequence). CDR3 amino acids: CASRGGTGEQYF. CDR3 in DNA: TGTGCCAGCAGGGGGGGGACCGGCGAGCAGTACTTC.

The rearrangement links TRBV27 to TRBJ2-7; 8 bases match TRBD1. CDR3 length equals 14 residues. CDR1 is MNHEY and CDR2 is SMNVEV in the germline V gene (reference sequence). V lost 6 bases to trimming and J lost 4 bases; unmatched junction nucleotides: 8. CDR3: CASSPLGQVYEQYF. CDR3 in DNA: TGTGCCAGCAGCCCCTTGGGACAGGTTTACGAGCAGTACTTC.

The chain has TRBV19 and TRBJ1-4; D unresolved. The ends were cut back, 7 bases at V and 1 base at J, with 28 bases in the middle. Germline V gene sequence: CDR1 LNHDA, CDR2 SQIVND (reference sequence). The CDR3 is 20 amino acids. Here the CDR3 reads CASNSVRQSPILRTNEKLFF. Here the CDR3 DNA reads TGTGCCAGTAATTCCGTGCGGCAGTCACCAATTTTGCGAACTAATGAAAAACTGTTTTTT. The full variable domain, in which reference TRBV19 and TRBJ1-4 provide the parts outside the CDR3, is DGGITQSPKYLFRKEGQNVTLSCEQNLNHDAMYWYRQDPGQGLRLIYYSQIVNDFQKGDIAEGYSVSREKKESFPLTVTSAQKNPTAFYLCASNSVRQSPILRTNEKLFFGSGTQLSVL.

This clone was recorded only once. The chain recombines TRBV4-1 with TRBJ1-2, with 10 bases aligning to TRBD1. CDR1 MGHRA and CDR2 YSYEKL come from the germline V gene. The J segment lost 1 base and the V segment lost 6 bases, leaving 2 bases of the junction unmatched. The CDR3 sequence is 14 residues long. The CDR3 here is CASRGTGDNYGYTF. The CDR3, as DNA: TGCGCCAGCAGAGGGACAGGGGATAACTATGGCTACACCTTC.

V is TRBV15 and J is TRBJ2-3; the match to TRBD2 covers 8 bases. Trimming at V came to 5 bases and at J to 2 bases, leaving 6 bases not matched to a gene. CDR3 size: 15 residues. Germline lookup yields CDR1 LNHNV and CDR2 YYDKDF (reference sequence). The CDR3 protein is CATSSSGGVTDTQYF. As DNA, the CDR3 is TGTGCCACCAGCTCCAGCGGGGGAGTCACAGATACGCAGTATTTT.

V usage is TRBV7-9 and J usage is TRBJ1-1, with D uncertain. The CDR3 spans 18 residues. The germline V gene encodes CDR1 SEHNR and CDR2 FQNEAQ (reference sequence). Trimming removed 5 bases from V and 5 bases from J, with 27 bases in between. In nucleotides, the CDR3 is TGTGCCAGCAGCCCTCAAAGCGGGAGTTTGTTACTCAGAACTGAAGCTTTCTTT. As protein: CASSPQSGSLLLRTEAFF.

The chain recombines TRBV4-1 with TRBJ1-2; 11 nucleotides match TRBD1. The germline V gene has CDR1 MGHRA and CDR2 YSYEKL. CDR3 length: 15 residues. V lost 4 bases to trimming and J lost 4 bases; unmatched junction nucleotides: 5. Here the CDR3 reads CASSPGQGASYGYTF. CDR3 bases: TGCGCCAGCAGCCCCGGACAGGGGGCTTCCTATGGCTACACCTTC.

The J gene is TRBJ1-1, the V gene TRBV7-9, with D tentatively TRBD1 (5 bases). V was cut by 7 bases and J by 2 bases, with 8 bases left in between. Germline CDR1 and CDR2: SEHNR and FQNEAQ (reference sequence). The CDR3 has 12 amino acids. The CDR3 region is CASNGGNTEAFF. The CDR3 DNA follows: TGTGCCAGCAACGGGGGAAACACTGAAGCTTTCTTT.

This clone was recorded only once. The chain carries TRBV29-1 and TRBJ1-2; D not resolved. Deletions cut 4 bases from V and 0 bases from J, with 12 bases between. The length of the CDR3 is 14 residues. CDR1 is SQVTM, CDR2 ANQGSEA, per germline. The CDR3 reads CSVGGVGANYGYTF. CDR3 coding DNA: TGCAGCGTTGGGGGAGTTGGCGCTAACTATGGCTACACCTTC. Looking up the rest from reference TRBV29-1 and TRBJ1-2 gives the full variable domain: SAVISQKPSRDICQRGTSLTIQCQVDSQVTMMFWYRQQPGQSLTLIATANQGSEATYESGFVIDKFPISRPNLTFSTLTVSNMSPEDSSIYLCSVGGVGANYGYTFGSGTRLTVV.

The V gene is TRBV19, the J gene TRBJ2-7, with TRBD1 matching over 10 bases. This CDR3 contains 16 residues. Germline V gene data show CDR1 as LNHDA and CDR2 as SQIVND (reference sequence). V was clipped by 9 bases and J by 2 bases; unmatched bases: 13. CDR3 in DNA: TGTGCCAGCGCGCCCGGGACAGGGGAATTGCCCTACGAGCAGTACTTC. This sequence encodes CASAPGTGELPYEQYF.

This clone was detected only once. This chain joins TRBV18 and TRBJ1-1, with D possibly TRBD1 on 6 matching bases. Looked up from germline, CDR1 is KGHSH and CDR2 is LQKENI. The CDR3 is 17 residues long. Deletions cut 3 bases from V and 5 bases from J, with 22 bases between. CDR3 residues: CASSPGFGQPTLTEAFF. As DNA, the CDR3 is TGTGCCAGCTCACCCGGATTTGGACAGCCGACGTTGACTGAAGCTTTCTTT.

The gene calls are TRBV10-3 and TRBJ2-7, with D hard to call. This CDR3 has 13 residues. V was pared by 4 bases and J by 0 bases, with 7 bases between. CDR1 ENHRY and CDR2 SYGVKD come from the germline V gene. As DNA, the CDR3 is TGTGCCATCAGTGTCGAGAGCTCCTACGAGCAGTACTTC. Translated, it gives CAISVESSYEQYF.

This sequence joins TRBV5-6 and TRBJ2-1; TRBD1 matches 7 bases. Germline CDR1 reads SGHDT; CDR2 reads YYEEEE. CDR3 length: 14 amino acids. The trim removed 3 bases at V and 9 bases at J, leaving 9 bases unmatched. The CDR3 sequence: CASSYDRAALEQFF. CDR3 coding DNA: TGTGCCAGCAGCTACGACAGGGCGGCCCTTGAGCAGTTCTTC.

The chain couples TRBV5-6 to TRBJ1-2; TRBD1 might be the D (6 bases). Germline loops: CDR1 SGHDT, CDR2 YYEEEE. Trimming took 0 bases from V and 1 from J, leaving 10 bases between them. The CDR3 covers 15 residues. The CDR3 loop is CASSLDPGDNYGYTF. CDR3 nucleotides: TGTGCCAGCAGCTTGGACCCAGGGGATAACTATGGCTACACCTTC.

The V call is TRBV27, the J call TRBJ1-6; D might be TRBD1 (5 bases). The CDR3 totals 15 residues. Per germline, CDR1 MNHEY and CDR2 SMNVEV (reference sequence). Trimming shortened V by 3 bases and J by 9 bases, and 15 bases separated the two germline ends. The CDR3 sequence is CASSFDSGNGSPLHF. CDR3 in DNA: TGTGCCAGCAGTTTTGATTCAGGGAACGGTTCACCCCTCCACTTT.

This sequence joins TRBV28 and TRBJ1-2, with 8 nucleotides matching TRBD1. V lost 3 bases to trimming and J lost 3 bases; unmatched junction nucleotides: 9. CDR3 length: 16 amino acids. Germline V gene lookup returns CDR1 MDHEN and CDR2 SYDVKM. The CDR3 loop is CASSFFQGASYYGYTF. The CDR3 DNA sequence: TGTGCCAGCAGTTTTTTCCAGGGGGCTAGCTACTATGGCTACACCTTC.

The rearrangement uses TRBV5-4 and TRBJ1-3; D ambiguous. The germline gives CDR1 SGHNT, CDR2 YYREEE (reference sequence). The CDR3 has 15 amino acids. V lost 2 bases and J lost 0, with 9 bases in between. CDR3 sequence (DNA): TGTGCCAGCAGCTTCGGGGAGTTCTCTGGAAACACCATATATTTT. Its translation: CASSFGEFSGNTIYF.

The chain links TRBV5-1 to TRBJ1-2, with TRBD1 matching over 10 bases. V trimming: 3 bases; J trimming: 3 bases; junction bases outside the gene matches: 8. Germline loops: CDR1 SGHRS, CDR2 YFSETQ. The CDR3 runs to 16 residues. The CDR3, as DNA: TGCGCCAGCAGCTCACAATGGACAGGGGGAGACTATGGCTACACCTTC. It encodes CASSSQWTGGDYGYTF.

The chain carries TRBV7-9 and TRBJ1-1, with D perhaps matching TRBD1 (6 bases). This CDR3 spans 14 amino acids. The V gene lost 2 bases and the J gene lost 2 bases, with 9 bases spanning the gap. Germline V lookup: CDR1 SEHNR, CDR2 FQNEAQ (reference sequence). The CDR3: CASSLMGQNTEAFF. DNA of the CDR3: TGTGCCAGCAGCTTAATGGGACAAAACACTGAAGCTTTCTTT.